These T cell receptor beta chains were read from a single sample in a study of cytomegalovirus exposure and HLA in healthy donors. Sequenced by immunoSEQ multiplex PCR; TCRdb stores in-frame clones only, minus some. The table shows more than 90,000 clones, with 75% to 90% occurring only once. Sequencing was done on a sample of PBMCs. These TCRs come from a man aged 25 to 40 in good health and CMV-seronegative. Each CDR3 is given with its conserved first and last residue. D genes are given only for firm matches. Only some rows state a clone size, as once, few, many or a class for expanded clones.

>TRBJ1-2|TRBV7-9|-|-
TGTGCCAGCAGCTTAGGGTCAGATTATGGCTACACCTTC
CASSLGSDYGYTF
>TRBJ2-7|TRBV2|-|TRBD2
TGTGCCAGCGGGCAGCGGGGGGGCTACGAGCAGTACTTC
CASGQRGGYEQYF
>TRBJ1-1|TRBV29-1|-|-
TGCAGCGGCCGGGAGAGCATGAACACTGAAGCTTTCTTT
CSGRESMNTEAFF
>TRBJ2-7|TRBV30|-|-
TGTGCCTGGAGTGTACGCCAGGACTCCTACGAGCAGTACTTC
CAWSVRQDSYEQYF
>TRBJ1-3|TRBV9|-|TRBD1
TGTGCCAGCAGCCCCTTCCCCCCCACAGGGGCTGGAAACACCATATATTTT
CASSPFPPTGAGNTIYF
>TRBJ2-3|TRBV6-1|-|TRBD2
TGTGCCAGCAGTGTGGTAGCGGGGGGGCGAAGGTTAACAGATACGCAGTATTTT
CASSVVAGGRRLTDTQYF
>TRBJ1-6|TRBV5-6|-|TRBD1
TGTGCCAGCAGCTTGTTGGACAGGGGAAGATATTCACCCCTCCACTTT
CASSLLDRGRYSPLHF
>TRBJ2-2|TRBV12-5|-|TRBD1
TGTGCTAGTGGTTTGCGAGGGACAGGGGGCACCGGGGAGCTGTTTTTT
CASGLRGTGGTGELFF
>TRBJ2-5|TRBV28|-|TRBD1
TGTGCCAGCTCCCTATCGAGGACAGGGGGAGAGACCCAGTACTTC
CASSLSRTGGETQYF
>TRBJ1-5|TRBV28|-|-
TGTGCCAGCAGTCGACCCCGGGTGGAGCCCCAGCATTTT
CASSRPRVEPQHF
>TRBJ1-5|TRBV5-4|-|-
TGTGCCAGCAGCGTGGGCAGGGACAAGCCCCAGCATTTT
CASSVGRDKPQHF
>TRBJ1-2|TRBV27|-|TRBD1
TGTGCCAGCAGGACCAGGGACAGGTCTGCGGGGGGCTACACCTTC
CASRTRDRSAGGYTF
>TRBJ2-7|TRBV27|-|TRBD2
TGTGCCAGCAGTTTCTCCGTTGCCGGCGGGAGGAATCCTTACGAGCAGTACTTC
CASSFSVAGGRNPYEQYF
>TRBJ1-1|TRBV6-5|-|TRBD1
TGTGCCAGCAGCCAAGGGGGCATGGCTTTCTTT
CASSQGGMAFF
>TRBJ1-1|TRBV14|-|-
TGTGCCAGCAGCCAAGCGCAGGGTTGGACTGAAGCTTTCTTT
CASSQAQGWTEAFF
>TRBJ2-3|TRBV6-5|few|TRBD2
TGTGCCAGCAGTCCTCTTCTGCGGGGGGTCGATACGCAGTATTTT
CASSPLLRGVDTQYF
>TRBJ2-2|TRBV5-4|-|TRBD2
TGTGCCAGCAGCGGGACTAGCAGGAACACCGGGGAGCTGTTTTTT
CASSGTSRNTGELFF
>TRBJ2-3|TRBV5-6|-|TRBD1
TGTGCCAGCAGCTCGACAGGGGGCGAGAATACGCAGTATTTT
CASSSTGGENTQYF
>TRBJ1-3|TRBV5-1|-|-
TGCGCCAGCAGCTTGGACAGCTCTGGAAACACCATATATTTT
CASSLDSSGNTIYF
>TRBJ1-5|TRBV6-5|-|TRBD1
TGTGCCAGCAGCTTAACAGGGGTGAATCAGCCCCAGCATTTT
CASSLTGVNQPQHF